This T cell receptor (beta chain) was retrieved from a study of cytomegalovirus exposure and HLA in healthy donors. Each donor was nominally healthy when sampled (though unrecorded immune exposures were likely). Germline V gene data show CDR1 as SGHVS and CDR2 as FQNEAQ. This CDR3 comprises 15 residues. V gave up 0 bases and J gave up 3 bases; unmatched junction bases: 4. A multiplex PCR was run with 60 Vbeta primers and 13 Jbeta primers. Sequencing used immunoSEQ multiplex PCR; TCRdb keeps in-frame clones, though not all of them. The sample consists of approximately 160,000 clones, about 64% of them appearing once.

The receptor was derived from a man aged 50-60 years in good health and CMV-seronegative. The sequenced sample consisted of PBMCs. This sequence joins TRBV7-8 and TRBJ2-7; 8 nucleotides align to TRBD2. The CDR3 reads CASSLARLAGYEQYF. CDR3 nucleotides: TGTGCCAGCAGCTTAGCCCGGCTAGCGGGCTACGAGCAGTACTTC.